Below are 25 T cell receptor beta chains sequenced from a single sample in a study of cytotoxic CD8 clonotypes in ibrutinib-treated CLL. Clones were sequenced by immunoSEQ multiplex PCR, and TCRdb holds only the in-frame ones, with some missing. The table shows fewer than 300,000 clones, with roughly four fifths occurring only once. The source was PBMCs, collected at disease progression, from a patient treated with ibrutinib. Source of these receptors: a human donor with chronic lymphocytic leukemia.

The rearrangement uses TRBV9 and TRBJ2-2; D ambiguous. The CDR3 covers 12 residues. The germline V gene has CDR1 SGDLS and CDR2 YYNGEE. The V gene lost 1 base and the J gene lost 6 bases, with 4 bases spanning the gap. The CDR3 protein is CASSVSAGELFF. The CDR3 nucleotides are TGTGCCAGCAGCGTAAGTGCCGGGGAGCTGTTTTTT.

The rearrangement uses TRBV2 and TRBJ2-3; 9 nucleotides agree with TRBD2. This CDR3 comprises 16 residues. The germline V gene has CDR1 SNHLY and CDR2 FYNNEI. After removal of 5 bases from V and 5 bases from J, the junction contained 11 bases not matched to a gene. CDR3 residues: CASSFTVAGAGDTQYF. For the CDR3, the DNA is TGTGCCAGCAGTTTTACGGTAGCGGGAGCCGGAGATACGCAGTATTTT.

This clone was seen a few times. The chain couples TRBV5-1 to TRBJ2-3; D is possibly TRBD1 (6 bases). V was pared by 6 bases and J by 4 bases, with 12 bases between. The CDR3 sequence is 13 residues long. The germline V gene has CDR1 SGHRS and CDR2 YFSETQ. Here the CDR3 reads CASTFGGPDTQYF. In DNA, the CDR3 is TGCGCCAGCACCTTTGGGGGCCCAGATACGCAGTATTTT. Variable domain in full (rest from reference TRBV5-1 and TRBJ2-3): KAGVTQTPRYLIKTRGQQVTLSCSPISGHRSVSWYQQTPGQGLQFLFEYFSETQRNKGNFPGRFSGRQFSNSRSEMNVSTLELGDSALYLCASTFGGPDTQYFGPGTRLTVL.

The chain carries TRBV27 and TRBJ1-2; a possible D gene is TRBD1 (6 bases). V lost 6 bases, J lost 3 bases, and 20 bases lay in between. CDR1 MNHEY and CDR2 SMNVEV come from the germline V gene (reference sequence). CDR3 size: 16 residues. Written as DNA, the CDR3 is TGTGCCAGCAGCCCGACAGGTCGGGGCTTAGACTATGGCTACACCTTC. Its protein is CASSPTGRGLDYGYTF.

The V call is TRBV15, the J call TRBJ1-2, with a weak D call TRBD1 (5 bases). Germline V CDR1 and CDR2: LNHNV, YYDKDF (reference sequence). The V end was cut by 0 bases, the J end by 5 bases, with 7 bases between. This CDR3 is 13 amino acids long. CDR3 region: CATSRDRAYGYTF. For the CDR3, the DNA is TGTGCCACCAGCAGAGACAGGGCATATGGCTACACCTTC.

The genes are TRBV5-4 and TRBJ2-3, with 10 bases that match TRBD2. J was trimmed by 1 base and V by 4 bases; bases with no gene match: 3. Germline V gene lookup returns CDR1 SGHNT and CDR2 YYREEE (reference sequence). The CDR3 consists of 15 residues. The CDR3 sequence is CASSPGLAGTDTQYF. The CDR3 nucleotides read TGTGCCAGCAGCCCAGGACTAGCGGGCACAGATACGCAGTATTTT.

The V gene is TRBV27, the J gene TRBJ2-2; D unresolved. The CDR3 consists of 13 residues. Trimming pared 3 bases from V and 7 bases from J, leaving 9 bases between. Looked up from germline, CDR1 is MNHEY and CDR2 is SMNVEV (reference sequence). The CDR3 bases are TGTGCCAGCAGTTTTGTAGGAAGCGGGGAGCTGTTTTTT. This gives the protein CASSFVGSGELFF.

The chain has TRBV28 and TRBJ1-2; TRBD1 aligns across 11 bases. The ends lost 4 bases at V and 6 bases at J; junction bases unmatched: 7. Germline loops: CDR1 MDHEN, CDR2 SYDVKM. CDR3 length: 15 residues. The CDR3 loop is CASSSGQGAWDGYTF. CDR3 nucleotides: TGTGCCAGCAGTTCCGGACAGGGGGCGTGGGATGGCTACACCTTC.

This clone occurred once. The same CDR3 is also encoded by other DNA sequences in this sample. The rearrangement links TRBV9 to TRBJ2-3; 11 nucleotides align to TRBD2. Germline trimming cut 0 bases from V and 4 bases from J; bases unmatched to any gene: 1. The CDR3 sequence is 15 residues long. Germline CDR1 and CDR2: SGDLS and YYNGEE. The CDR3 region is CASSVVSGGADTQYF. The CDR3 DNA sequence: TGTGCCAGCAGCGTAGTTAGCGGGGGGGCAGATACGCAGTATTTT.

J is TRBJ2-7 and V is TRBV5-1, with 8 bases fitting TRBD1. CDR1 and CDR2 from the germline V gene are SGHRS and YFSETQ. V was pared by 2 bases and J by 4 bases, with 5 bases of the junction left unmatched. The CDR3 contains 14 residues. Written as DNA, the CDR3 is TGCGCCAGCAGCTTATGGGGACAGGATTACGAGCAGTACTTC. Its translation: CASSLWGQDYEQYF.

In its sample, this clone was seen once. The V call is TRBV6-5, the J call TRBJ2-7, with D perhaps matching TRBD2 (6 bases). This CDR3 contains 14 residues. The V end lost 7 bases, the J end lost 5 bases, and 18 bases lay between the germline ends. The germline gives CDR1 MNHEY, CDR2 SVGAGI. The CDR3 spells CASTASPGVDEQYF. The CDR3 DNA reads as TGTGCCAGCACCGCGAGCCCGGGAGTAGACGAGCAGTACTTC.

The V gene is TRBV4-2, the J gene TRBJ1-5; D gene unclear. Germline loops: CDR1 LGHNA, CDR2 YNFKEQ. V lost 0 bases and J lost 0, with 15 bases in between. This CDR3 spans 18 amino acids. The CDR3 coding sequence is TGTGCCAGCAGCCAAGAACCCGGAGGGAAGTATAGCAATCAGCCCCAGCATTTT. Residues: CASSQEPGGKYSNQPQHF.

The chain is built from TRBV19 and TRBJ2-7; TRBD2 agrees at 11 bases. V shed 7 bases, J shed 2 bases, and the junction held 7 bases outside the gene matches. The germline V gene encodes CDR1 LNHDA and CDR2 SQIVND (reference sequence). CDR3 length: 15 residues. The CDR3 sequence is CASTPGLAVPYEQYF. Written as DNA, the CDR3 is TGTGCCAGTACCCCGGGACTAGCGGTACCCTACGAGCAGTACTTC.

About this clone itself: Other nucleotide sequences from this sample produce the same CDR3. The genes are TRBV5-1 and TRBJ1-2; D not certain. The CDR3 loop spans 13 amino acids. The V and J ends lost 2 bases and 4 bases respectively, with 9 bases between them. CDR1 is SGHRS, CDR2 YFSETQ, per germline. CDR3 residues: CASSFGTAYGYTF. CDR3 DNA sequence: TGCGCCAGCAGCTTCGGCACGGCCTATGGCTACACCTTC.

V usage is TRBV27 and J usage is TRBJ2-1; 9 nucleotides match TRBD2. Germline V gene data show CDR1 as MNHEY and CDR2 as SMNVEV (reference sequence). This CDR3 is built from 15 residues. The V and J ends lost 6 bases and 2 bases, in that order; junction bases with no gene match: 5. The CDR3 sequence: CASRSSGTTYNEQFF. Here the CDR3 DNA reads TGTGCCAGCAGATCTAGCGGGACTACCTACAATGAGCAGTTCTTC.

With regard to this clone: A read error may be the cause here, since a much bigger clone is one base away. The genes are TRBV7-8 and TRBJ2-3; unclear D gene. Germline V gene data show CDR1 as SGHVS and CDR2 as FQNEAQ. Between the trimmed V and J ends, which lost 5 bases and 2 bases, there was a span of 2 bases. The CDR3 is 11 amino acids. CDR3 coding DNA: TGTGCCAGCAGCAACACAGATACGCAGTATTTT. Protein sequence: CASSNTDTQYF.

The chain employs TRBV28 and TRBJ2-1, with 16 bases lining up with TRBD2. CDR1 is MDHEN and CDR2 is SYDVKM in the germline V gene. Losses at the gene ends were 6 bases for V and 10 bases for J; bases not matched to a gene: 15. CDR3 size: 18 residues. The CDR3 nucleotides read TGTGCCAGCAGCGCCCCGGGACTAGCGGGAGGGCCGTACATCGAGCAGTTCTTC. This encodes CASSAPGLAGGPYIEQFF.

J is TRBJ1-1 and V is TRBV11-3; no reliable D call. Trimming removed 5 bases from V and 8 bases from J, with 30 bases in between. This CDR3 comprises 18 residues. Germline-derived CDR1 and CDR2 are SGHNT and YENEEA. The CDR3 DNA follows: TGTGCCAGCAGCGCCCCTGGGCCCCCTGCTCCTCCTGTTGTAGAAGCTTTCTTT. Protein sequence: CASSAPGPPAPPVVEAFF.

Note on this clone: Other DNA sequences in the same sample also yield this CDR3. The V and J genes are TRBV9 and TRBJ1-3; perhaps TRBD1 as D (5 bases). The V and J ends lost 0 bases and 0 bases respectively, with 7 bases between them. Germline values: CDR1 SGDLS, CDR2 YYNGEE. The CDR3 has 15 residues. CDR3 sequence: CASSVEGDSGNTIYF. CDR3 nucleotide sequence: TGTGCCAGCAGCGTAGAAGGGGACTCTGGAAACACCATATATTTT.

This clone was counted only a few times. The chain recombines TRBV2 with TRBJ2-7, with a weak D call TRBD2 (5 bases). The CDR3 covers 13 residues. V lost 0 bases to trimming and J lost 11 bases, with 14 bases between them. CDR1 and CDR2 (germline): SNHLY, FYNNEI. The CDR3: CASSEALGGNEYF. The CDR3 nucleotides are TGTGCCAGCAGTGAAGCGCTTGGAGGCAACGAGTACTTC.

The chain combines TRBV29-1 with TRBJ2-7, with 12 positions matching TRBD1. The CDR3 contains 14 residues. With 6 bases clipped from V and 4 bases from J, the junction kept 7 bases outside the gene matches. The germline gives CDR1 SQVTM, CDR2 ANQGSEA. The CDR3 sequence: CSVPGTGGPYEQYF. The CDR3 DNA reads as TGCAGCGTGCCAGGGACAGGGGGCCCATACGAGCAGTACTTC.

This clone was counted once. The chain has TRBV4-3 and TRBJ1-3; no clear D gene. The CDR3 length is 15 residues. CDR1 is LGHNA and CDR2 is YSLEER in the germline V gene. V lost 0 bases to trimming and J lost 5 bases, with 11 bases between them. The CDR3 sequence is CASSQERRLRNTIYF. CDR3 sequence (DNA): TGCGCCAGCAGCCAAGAGAGGCGGTTAAGAAACACCATATATTTT.

This clone was counted between two and nine times. V usage is TRBV29-1 and J usage is TRBJ2-5, with unresolved D. Per the germline V gene, CDR1 is SQVTM and CDR2 is ANQGSEA. There are 14 residues in the CDR3. Deletions cut 1 base from V and 1 base from J, with 10 bases between. CDR3 in DNA: TGCAGCGTTGAAGGCGGCAGGTCCCAAGAGACCCAGTACTTC. Residues: CSVEGGRSQETQYF. Using reference TRBV29-1 and TRBJ2-5 for the parts outside the CDR3, the full variable domain is SAVISQKPSRDICQRGTSLTIQCQVDSQVTMMFWYRQQPGQSLTLIATANQGSEATYESGFVIDKFPISRPNLTFSTLTVSNMSPEDSSIYLCSVEGGRSQETQYFGPGTRLLVL.

This chain connects TRBV7-9 to TRBJ2-3; D may be TRBD2 (5 bases). The CDR3 spans 14 residues. V dropped 6 bases and J dropped 8 bases, with 18 bases sitting between them. Germline V gene lookup returns CDR1 SEHNR and CDR2 FQNEAQ (reference sequence). CDR3 DNA sequence: TGTGCCAGCAGACCCCTCATCCTAGCTGGTACGCAGTATTTT. It yields the protein CASRPLILAGTQYF.

In its sample, this clone was seen a few times. In nucleotides, the CDR3 is TGTGCCAGCAGCTTGAGCCCCACCTTGGAATACTTC. This sequence encodes CASSLSPTLEYF. The V gene is TRBV5-6, the J gene TRBJ2-7, with unresolved D. This CDR3 has 12 amino acids. The ends were cut back, 1 base at V and 13 bases at J, with 15 bases in the middle. Germline loops: CDR1 SGHDT, CDR2 YYEEEE.